This TCR beta chain was identified during a study of blood T cells in healthy people across ages. V lost 2 bases to trimming and J lost 0 bases; unmatched junction nucleotides: 3. CDR1 is MDHEN, CDR2 SYDVKM, per germline. CDR3 size: 16 residues. Together with a sample-barcoded 5' primer, a J-beta primer mix was included in a second PCR lasting 7 to 11 cycles. Through a template-switch adaptor with 12 random nucleotides, each cDNA molecule received a tag. Sequencing recovered at least 2.5 million CDR3-containing paired-end reads from each sample. TCRdb called the 5' RACE reads again in MiXCR, with one record for every CDR3 protein. Of 1.6 million or so distinct CDR3 sequences listed, about 31% are singletons.

The source material was blood. This TCR came from a woman in her twenties or thirties in good health. This rearrangement joins TRBV28 to TRBJ2-1, with 8 bases aligning to TRBD2. CDR3 in DNA: TGTGCCAGCAGTTTAAACAGCGGGAGCTCCTACAATGAGCAGTTCTTC. The encoded protein is CASSLNSGSSYNEQFF.